These 24 T cell receptor beta chains share one sample of origin, sequenced in a study of blood T cell repertoires in COVID-19. Clones were read by immunoSEQ multiplex PCR, and TCRdb kept only the in-frame ones, dropping some. The sample shows 95,000 to 150,000 clones, 75% to 90% of them seen only once. The sequencing sample was made of peripheral blood. The receptors here all came from a man aged 35 to 55 with acute or convalescent COVID-19.

This clone was detected once. The gene calls are TRBV6-5 and TRBJ1-5, with a weak D call TRBD1 (6 bases). Per the germline V gene, CDR1 is MNHEY and CDR2 is SVGAGI. This CDR3 is built from 12 residues. V lost 4 bases, J lost 6 bases, and 7 bases lay in between. The CDR3 is CASSFRGQPQHF. CDR3 nucleotides: TGTGCCAGCAGTTTCAGGGGTCAGCCCCAGCATTTT.

The chain joins TRBV10-2 to TRBJ2-5, with 7 bases matching TRBD2. The CDR3 loop spans 15 amino acids. V lost 3 bases and J lost 0; bases outside the gene matches: 4. Germline V gene sequence: CDR1 WSHSY, CDR2 SAAADI. DNA for the CDR3: TGCGCCAGCAGTGATACGGGACTACACCAAGAGACCCAGTACTTC. The encoded protein is CASSDTGLHQETQYF.

V is TRBV6-5 and J is TRBJ1-1, with D hard to call. The CDR3 length is 13 residues. The germline V gene has CDR1 MNHEY and CDR2 SVGAGI. The V and J ends lost 6 bases and 4 bases respectively, with 12 bases between them. Here the CDR3 DNA reads TGTGCCAGCAGACCCCCAGTGGCCACTGAAGCTTTCTTT. Translation gives CASRPPVATEAFF.

The CDR3 DNA is TGTGCCAGCCTGCGGGCGGGAGCGAGGTTGGCCAAAAACATTCAGTACTTC. It translates to CASLRAGARLAKNIQYF. The chain is built from TRBV5-6 and TRBJ2-4, with 7 bases aligning to TRBD2. This CDR3 is built from 17 residues. CDR1 SGHDT and CDR2 YYEEEE come from the germline V gene. V shed 7 bases, J shed 1 base, and the junction held 14 bases outside the gene matches.

This rearrangement joins TRBV29-1 to TRBJ1-2; 7 bases agree with TRBD1. Germline CDR1 SQVTM, CDR2 ANQGSEA. Trimming cost V 6 bases and J 4 bases; bases outside gene matches: 8. The length of the CDR3 is 13 residues. The CDR3 protein is CSVMTGIFYGYTF. Here the CDR3 DNA reads TGCAGCGTAATGACAGGGATCTTCTATGGCTACACCTTC.

This chain joins TRBV11-3 and TRBJ2-1, with 14 bases identical to TRBD2. From germline, CDR1 is SGHNT and CDR2 YENEEA. The CDR3 loop spans 16 amino acids. With 1 base clipped from V and 6 bases from J, the junction kept 2 bases outside the gene matches. Written as DNA, the CDR3 is TGTGCCAGCAGCTTAGCGACTAGCGGGGGGGTCAATGAGCAGTTCTTC. Translation gives CASSLATSGGVNEQFF. Drawing the rest from reference TRBV11-3 and TRBJ2-1, the complete variable domain is EAGVVQSPRYKIIEKKQPVAFWCNPISGHNTLYWYLQNLGQGPELLIRYENEEAVDDSQLPKDRFSAERLKGVDSTLKIQPAELGDSAVYLCASSLATSGGVNEQFFGPGTRLTVL.

This clone was detected only once. This sequence joins TRBV19 and TRBJ1-6; D uncertain. V was trimmed by 3 bases and J by 10 bases, leaving 19 bases between them. Germline CDR1 and CDR2: LNHDA and SQIVND (reference sequence). The CDR3 extends over 16 amino acids. DNA of the CDR3: TGTGCCAGTAGTATTGCAGGAGGGAACGATGTGTCACCCCTCCACTTT. Protein sequence: CASSIAGGNDVSPLHF.

V is TRBV5-1 and J is TRBJ2-1; D might be TRBD2 (6 bases). From germline, CDR1 is SGHRS and CDR2 YFSETQ. The CDR3 contains 13 residues. Between the trimmed V and J ends, which lost 4 bases and 9 bases, there was a span of 14 bases. CDR3 coding DNA: TGCGCCAGCAGCGCCGGGGCGGGGAGTGAGCAGTTCTTC. This gives the protein CASSAGAGSEQFF.

The genes are TRBV5-1 and TRBJ1-2; 10 bases agree with TRBD1. The CDR3 sequence is 13 residues long. V lost 4 bases, J lost 7 bases, and 4 bases stayed unmatched. Germline V gene lookup returns CDR1 SGHRS and CDR2 YFSETQ. The chain's CDR3 is CASSTGQGFGYTF. CDR3 nucleotides: TGCGCCAGCAGCACGGGACAGGGGTTTGGCTACACCTTC.

A remark on this clone: The same CDR3 can be traced to other DNA sequences in this sample. This chain links TRBV7-3 with TRBJ2-3, with TRBD1 matching 11 bases. Trimming cost V 5 bases and J 3 bases; bases outside gene matches: 4. Germline CDR1 and CDR2: SGHTA and FQGTGA. The CDR3 loop spans 15 amino acids. CDR3: CASSPDRGRTDTQYF. The CDR3 bases are TGTGCCAGCAGCCCGGACAGGGGGCGGACAGATACGCAGTATTTT.

The CDR3 is CASRPNKAGNEQFF. CDR3 in DNA: TGTGCCAGCAGGCCCAACAAAGCGGGAAATGAGCAGTTCTTC. The rearrangement uses TRBV7-2 and TRBJ2-1, with 7 positions matching TRBD2. Germline V gene lookup returns CDR1 SGHTA and CDR2 FQGNSA. The CDR3 is 14 residues long. The J segment lost 7 bases and the V segment lost 6 bases, leaving 9 bases of the junction unmatched. The entire variable domain, with the rest obtained from reference TRBV7-2 and TRBJ2-1, is as follows: GAGVSQSPSNKVTEKGKDVELRCDPISGHTALYWYRQSLGQGLEFLIYFQGNSAPDKSGLPSDRFSAERTGGSVSTLTIQRTQQEDSAVYLCASRPNKAGNEQFFGPGTRLTVL.

The chain links TRBV27 to TRBJ2-4; D ambiguous. This CDR3 has 15 residues. CDR1 and CDR2 from the germline V gene are MNHEY and SMNVEV (reference sequence). The V gene lost 0 bases and the J gene lost 1 base, with 7 bases spanning the gap. The chain's CDR3 is CASSLSSAAKNIQYF. The CDR3 DNA is TGTGCCAGCAGTTTATCAAGCGCGGCCAAAAACATTCAGTACTTC.

This chain uses TRBV10-3 with TRBJ2-7, with 10 bases lining up with TRBD1. Germline V gene data show CDR1 as ENHRY and CDR2 as SYGVKD. V was clipped by 6 bases and J by 0 bases; unmatched bases: 2. The CDR3 spans 14 residues. The CDR3 is CAIRRTGGSYEQYF. CDR3 sequence (DNA): TGTGCCATCAGGAGGACAGGGGGCTCCTACGAGCAGTACTTC.

This clone was seen only once. The chain is built from TRBV29-1 and TRBJ2-5; TRBD2 matches at 7 bases. CDR3 size: 14 residues. CDR1 is SQVTM, CDR2 ANQGSEA, per germline. With 3 bases clipped from V and 3 bases from J, the junction kept 7 bases outside the gene matches. CDR3 residues: CSVEGLIGKETQYF. In nucleotides, the CDR3 is TGCAGCGTTGAGGGACTAATCGGCAAAGAGACCCAGTACTTC.

A few counts support this clone. The chain employs TRBV6-1 and TRBJ2-7; 10 bases align to TRBD1. Trimming cost V 2 bases and J 3 bases; bases outside gene matches: 1. The CDR3 spans 14 residues. Germline V gene data show CDR1 as MNHNS and CDR2 as SASEGT. In DNA form, the CDR3 reads TGTGCCAGCAGTGAAAGGACAGGGGGCTACGAGCAGTACTTC. Protein sequence: CASSERTGGYEQYF.

The V and J genes are TRBV5-1 and TRBJ1-1; tentatively, D is TRBD1 (6 bases). Germline V gives CDR1 SGHRS, CDR2 YFSETQ. The CDR3 has 13 residues. V was shortened by 5 bases and J by 0 bases, with 8 bases between the two germline ends. This CDR3 reads CASRTGLNTEAFF. In nucleotides, the CDR3 is TGCGCCAGCAGAACAGGGCTGAACACTGAAGCTTTCTTT.

This clone was seen just once. V gene TRBV6-5 combines with J gene TRBJ2-1; perhaps TRBD2 as D (5 bases). The CDR3 has 15 residues. CDR1 MNHEY and CDR2 SVGAGI come from the germline V gene. The germline V and J ends were trimmed by 7 bases and 8 bases, with 21 bases remaining between them. CDR3 bases: TGTGCCAGCACCGCCTTTATAGCGTCTTATTATGAGCAGTTCTTC. This gives the protein CASTAFIASYYEQFF.

CDR3 in DNA: TGTGCCAGCAGCTTCGGGAGGGGGCGCGAGGAGACCCAGTACTTC. It specifies CASSFGRGREETQYF. This chain uses TRBV7-3 with TRBJ2-5, with D possibly matching TRBD2 (8 bases). The CDR3 is made up of 15 amino acids. Germline V gene data show CDR1 as SGHTA and CDR2 as FQGTGA. The germline V and J ends were trimmed by 3 bases and 5 bases, with 16 bases remaining between them.

The chain recombines TRBV9 with TRBJ1-1; D may be TRBD1 (6 bases). Germline CDR1 and CDR2: SGDLS and YYNGEE. Trimming took 4 bases from V and 7 from J, leaving 20 bases between them. This CDR3 region has 15 residues. The CDR3 spells CASSPSGVGGSEAFF. CDR3 DNA sequence: TGTGCCAGCAGCCCGAGCGGGGTGGGGGGCAGTGAAGCTTTCTTT.

The chain links TRBV5-1 to TRBJ1-3; maybe TRBD1 (5 bases). CDR1 and CDR2 from the germline V gene are SGHRS and YFSETQ. V lost 4 bases and J 0 bases, leaving 23 bases between the germline ends. The CDR3 is 19 amino acids. The CDR3 DNA reads TGCGCCAGCAGCACTTCCGGGACTGGATTTATCAACTCTGGAAACACCATATATTTT. Its translation: CASSTSGTGFINSGNTIYF.

The sample holds a few counts of this clone. The J gene is TRBJ1-1, the V gene TRBV5-1, with 7 bases fitting TRBD1. Trimming cost V 4 bases and J 0 bases; bases outside gene matches: 6. CDR1 and CDR2 from the germline V gene are SGHRS and YFSETQ. CDR3 size: 15 residues. The CDR3 nucleotides are TGCGCCAGCAGCGTTAGACAGGGCATGAACACTGAAGCTTTCTTT. Translation gives CASSVRQGMNTEAFF.

V gene TRBV5-1 combines with J gene TRBJ2-2; D gene unclear. Trimming shortened V by 1 base and J by 0 bases, and 10 bases separated the two germline ends. CDR1 and CDR2 from the germline V gene are SGHRS and YFSETQ. The CDR3 has 16 residues. In DNA form, the CDR3 reads TGCGCCAGCAGCTTGTCAGGCGCAACGAACACCGGGGAGCTGTTTTTT. It yields the protein CASSLSGATNTGELFF. Looking up the rest from reference TRBV5-1 and TRBJ2-2 gives the full variable domain: KAGVTQTPRYLIKTRGQQVTLSCSPISGHRSVSWYQQTPGQGLQFLFEYFSETQRNKGNFPGRFSGRQFSNSRSEMNVSTLELGDSALYLCASSLSGATNTGELFFGEGSRLTVL.

V gene TRBV10-1 combines with J gene TRBJ1-1; D unresolved. Trimming cost V 6 bases and J 0 bases, with 8 bases left between them. The germline V gene has CDR1 WNHNN and CDR2 SYGVQD (reference sequence). This CDR3 spans 13 amino acids. As DNA, the CDR3 is TGCGCCAGCAGAGACAACATGAACACTGAAGCTTTCTTT. Translated, it gives CASRDNMNTEAFF.

The J gene is TRBJ1-4, the V gene TRBV9; 10 bases match TRBD1. Per germline, CDR1 SGDLS and CDR2 YYNGEE. This CDR3 spans 15 amino acids. V shed 2 bases and J 5 bases; nucleotides not matched to a gene: 3. The CDR3 DNA reads as TGTGCCAGCAGCGTGCCGGGACAGGGGAATGAAAAACTGTTTTTT. Translation gives CASSVPGQGNEKLFF.